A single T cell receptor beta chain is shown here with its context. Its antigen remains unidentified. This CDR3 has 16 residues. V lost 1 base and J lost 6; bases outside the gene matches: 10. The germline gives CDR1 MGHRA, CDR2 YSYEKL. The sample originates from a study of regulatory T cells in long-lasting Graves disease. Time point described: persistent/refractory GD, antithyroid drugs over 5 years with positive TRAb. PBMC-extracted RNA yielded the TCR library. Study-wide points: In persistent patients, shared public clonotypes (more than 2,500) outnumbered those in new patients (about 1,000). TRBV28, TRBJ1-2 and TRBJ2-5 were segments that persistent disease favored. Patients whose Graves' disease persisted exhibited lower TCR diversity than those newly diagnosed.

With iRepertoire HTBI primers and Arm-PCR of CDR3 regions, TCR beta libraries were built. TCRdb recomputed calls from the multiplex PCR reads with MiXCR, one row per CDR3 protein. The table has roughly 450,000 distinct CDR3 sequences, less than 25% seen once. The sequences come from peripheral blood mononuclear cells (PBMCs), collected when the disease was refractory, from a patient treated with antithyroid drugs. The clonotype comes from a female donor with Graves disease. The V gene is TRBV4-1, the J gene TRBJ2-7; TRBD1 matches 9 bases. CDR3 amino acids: CASSQGRGQGQREQYF. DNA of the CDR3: TGCGCCAGCAGCCAAGGGAGGGGACAGGGTCAACGCGAGCAGTACTTC.